This is a list of T cell receptor beta chains from one sample in a study of cytomegalovirus exposure and HLA in healthy donors. The data were produced by immunoSEQ multiplex PCR, yet TCRdb's version contains in-frame clones alone and is incomplete. The sample contains roughly 80,000 clones, 75% to 85% of which appear only once. The sample was PBMCs. Every receptor here comes from a woman aged 25 to 39 in good health and CMV-seronegative. The conserved cysteine and the conserved F or W are not part of the CDR3 here. The order of the fields is V gene, J gene, CDR3 protein.

V: TRBV4-1; J: TRBJ2-1; CDR3: ASSQDGNSFNEQF
V: TRBV11-1; J: TRBJ2-3; CDR3: ASSRGTSGSGTDTQY
V: TRBV5-1; J: TRBJ2-5; CDR3: ASSLIRSGLSGQETQY
V: TRBV9; J: TRBJ2-7; CDR3: ASSSGLDTYEQY
V: TRBV28; J: TRBJ1-5; CDR3: ASSFYPRQGGQPQH
V: TRBV10-3; J: TRBJ2-5; CDR3: AISEQQETQY
V: TRBV7-8; J: TRBJ2-7; CDR3: ASSLARLEKAYEQY
V: TRBV6-5; J: TRBJ1-2; CDR3: ASSFRDSYGYT
V: TRBV5-1; J: TRBJ2-5; CDR3: ASSLQGRETQY
V: TRBV7-8; J: TRBJ1-2; CDR3: ASSARNYGYT
V: TRBV29-1; J: TRBJ1-5; CDR3: SVGAAADSNQPQH
V: TRBV9; J: TRBJ2-1; CDR3: ASSTLAGGSYNEQF
V: TRBV10-3; J: TRBJ1-1; CDR3: AISESGTVEAF
V: TRBV28; J: TRBJ2-1; CDR3: ASSFTGASSYNEQF
V: TRBV18; J: TRBJ1-3; CDR3: ASSPQTGSGNTIY
V: TRBV9; J: TRBJ2-5; CDR3: ASSAGTGVETQY
V: TRBV29-1; J: TRBJ1-1; CDR3: SASRNTEAF
V: TRBV11-2; J: -; CDR3: ASSPGGRSYEQY
V: TRBV29-1; J: TRBJ2-5; CDR3: SVRQGRETQY
V: TRBV19; J: TRBJ2-3; CDR3: ASSVNRGRSSTDTQY
V: TRBV2; J: TRBJ1-5; CDR3: ASSEQILTINQPQH
V: TRBV7-2; J: TRBJ1-5; CDR3: ASSTVQGLLERNQPQH
V: TRBV5-4; J: TRBJ2-7; CDR3: ASSLGAGDRGYEQY
V: TRBV29-1; J: TRBJ2-4; CDR3: SVEPSGRGNIQY
V: TRBV10-3; J: TRBJ2-2; CDR3: AISESKGANGELF
V: TRBV5-4; J: TRBJ1-2; CDR3: ASILTGGHGYT
V: TRBV2; J: TRBJ1-4; CDR3: ASVASGVWEKLF
V: TRBV7-2; J: TRBJ2-7; CDR3: ASSIVGGQPEQY
V: TRBV7-2; J: TRBJ1-1; CDR3: ASSRWHPRDTTGNTEAF
V: TRBV5-4; J: TRBJ1-1; CDR3: ASSAFTGNTEAF